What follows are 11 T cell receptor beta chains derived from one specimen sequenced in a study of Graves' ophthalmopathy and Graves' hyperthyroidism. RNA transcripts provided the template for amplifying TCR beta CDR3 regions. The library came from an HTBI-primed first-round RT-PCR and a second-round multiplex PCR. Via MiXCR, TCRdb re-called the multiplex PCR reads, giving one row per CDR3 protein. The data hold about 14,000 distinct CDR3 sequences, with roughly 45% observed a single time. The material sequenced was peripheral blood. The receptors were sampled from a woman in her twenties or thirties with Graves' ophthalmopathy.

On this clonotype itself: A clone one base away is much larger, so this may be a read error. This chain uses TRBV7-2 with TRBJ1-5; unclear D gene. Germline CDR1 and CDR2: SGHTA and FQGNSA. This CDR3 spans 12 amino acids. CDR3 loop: CASSLNNEPQHF. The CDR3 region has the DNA TGTGCCAGCAGCTTAAACAATGAGCCCCAGCATTTT.

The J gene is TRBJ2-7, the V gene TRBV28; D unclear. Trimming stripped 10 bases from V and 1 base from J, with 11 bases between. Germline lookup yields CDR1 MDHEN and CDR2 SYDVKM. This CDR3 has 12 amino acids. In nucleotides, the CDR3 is TGTGCCACCGATGACGGGTCCTACGAGCAGTACTTC. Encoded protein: CATDDGSYEQYF.

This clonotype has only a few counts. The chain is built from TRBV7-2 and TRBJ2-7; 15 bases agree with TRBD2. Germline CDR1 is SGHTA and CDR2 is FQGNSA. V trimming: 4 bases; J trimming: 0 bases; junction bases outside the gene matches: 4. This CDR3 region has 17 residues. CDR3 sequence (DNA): TGTGCCAGCAGCTCCGGGACTAGCGGGAGGAGCTCCTACGAGCAGTACTTC. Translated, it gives CASSSGTSGRSSYEQYF.

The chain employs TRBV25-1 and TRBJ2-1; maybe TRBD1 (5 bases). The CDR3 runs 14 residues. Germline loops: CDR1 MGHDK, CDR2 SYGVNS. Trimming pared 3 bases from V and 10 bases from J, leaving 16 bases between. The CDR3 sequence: CASSDLTAESEQFF. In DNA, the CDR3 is TGTGCCAGCAGTGACCTGACAGCAGAGTCGGAGCAGTTCTTC.

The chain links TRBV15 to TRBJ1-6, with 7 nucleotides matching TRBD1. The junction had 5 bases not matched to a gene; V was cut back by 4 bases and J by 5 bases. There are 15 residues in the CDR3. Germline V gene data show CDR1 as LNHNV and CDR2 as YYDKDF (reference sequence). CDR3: CATSMTGYDNSPLHF. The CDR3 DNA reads TGTGCCACCAGCATGACAGGGTACGATAATTCACCCCTCCACTTT.

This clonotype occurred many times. This chain's CDR3 is CASSLASPTGQETQYF. The CDR3 bases are TGTGCCAGCAGCTTAGCGTCCCCCACCGGGCAAGAGACCCAGTACTTC. This chain connects TRBV7-9 to TRBJ2-5; D unclear. Trimming left V 0 bases short and J 2 bases short, with 13 bases between. From germline, CDR1 is SEHNR and CDR2 FQNEAQ (reference sequence). This CDR3 region has 16 residues. Variable domain in full (rest from reference TRBV7-9 and TRBJ2-5): DTGVSQNPRHKITKRGQNVTFRCDPISEHNRLYWYRQTLGQGPEFLTYFQNEAQLEKSRLLSDRFSAERPKGSFSTLEIQRTEQGDSAMYLCASSLASPTGQETQYFGPGTRLLVL.

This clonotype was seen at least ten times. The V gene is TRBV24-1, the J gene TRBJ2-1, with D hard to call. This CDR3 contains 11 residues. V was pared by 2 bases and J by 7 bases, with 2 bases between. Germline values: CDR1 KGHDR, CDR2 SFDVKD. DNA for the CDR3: TGTGCCACCAGTGATTCTAATGAGCAGTTCTTC. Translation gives CATSDSNEQFF.

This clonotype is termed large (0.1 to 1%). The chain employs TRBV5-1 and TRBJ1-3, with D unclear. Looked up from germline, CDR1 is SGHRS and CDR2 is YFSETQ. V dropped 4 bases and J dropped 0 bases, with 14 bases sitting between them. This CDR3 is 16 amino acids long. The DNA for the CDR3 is TGCGCCAGCAGCATACTCGGGCCTGACTCTGGAAACACCATATATTTT. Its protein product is CASSILGPDSGNTIYF.

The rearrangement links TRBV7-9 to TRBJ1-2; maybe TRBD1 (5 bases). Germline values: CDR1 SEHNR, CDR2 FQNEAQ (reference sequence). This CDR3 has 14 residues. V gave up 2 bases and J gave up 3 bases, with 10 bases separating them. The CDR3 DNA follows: TGTGCCAGCAGCTTATCGGACAACTACTATGGCTACACCTTC. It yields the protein CASSLSDNYYGYTF.

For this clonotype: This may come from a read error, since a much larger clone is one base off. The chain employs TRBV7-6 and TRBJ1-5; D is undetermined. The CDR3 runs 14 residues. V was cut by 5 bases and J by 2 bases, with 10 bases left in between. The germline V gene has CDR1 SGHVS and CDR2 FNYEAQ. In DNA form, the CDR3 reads TGTGCCAGCAGCCAAAATGTCGGCAATCAGCCCCAGCATTTT. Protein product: CASSQNVGNQPQHF.

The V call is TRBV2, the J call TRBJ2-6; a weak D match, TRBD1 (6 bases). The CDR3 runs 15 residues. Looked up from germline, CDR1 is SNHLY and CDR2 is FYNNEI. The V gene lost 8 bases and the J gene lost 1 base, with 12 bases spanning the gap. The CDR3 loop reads CASGEQGSGANVLTF. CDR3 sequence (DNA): TGTGCCAGCGGGGAACAGGGTTCTGGGGCCAACGTCCTGACTTTC. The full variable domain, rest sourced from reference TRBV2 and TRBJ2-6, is EPEVTQTPSHQVTQMGQEVILRCVPISNHLYFYWYRQILGQKVEFLVSFYNNEISEKSEIFDDQFSVERPDGSNFTLKIRSTKLEDSAMYFCASGEQGSGANVLTFGAGSRLTVL.